This is a list of T cell receptor beta chains from one sample in a study of high-grade serous ovarian cancer treatment subgroups. Method: immunoSEQ multiplex PCR; TCRdb's copy keeps in-frame clones and lacks some. The sample consists of about 7,400 clones, about 62% of them appearing once. Sequenced input: tumor tissue. The receptors were gathered from a human donor with high-grade serous ovarian cancer. CDR3s include the opening cysteine and the closing phenylalanine or tryptophan. A D gene is named only where the DNA matches it firmly. Clone size is shown for a subset of rows, as once, few, many or a class of expanded clone.

CDR3 protein	CDR3 DNA	CDR3 length	V gene	J gene	D gene	clone size
CASSGGEGRLSWTQYF	TGTGCCAGCTCAGGGGGTGAGGGCCGCCTAAGTTGGACCCAGTACTTC	16	TRBV6-6	TRBJ2-5	TRBD1	.
CASSATGTGEAQYF	TGTGCCAGCAGCGCCACCGGGACAGGGGAAGCGCAGTATTTT	14	TRBV6-4	TRBJ2-3	TRBD1	.
CASSQGGGFEGKETQYF	TGCGCCAGCAGCCAGGGGGGAGGGTTTGAGGGAAAAGAGACCCAGTACTTC	17	TRBV4-3	TRBJ2-5	TRBD2	once
CASSSSSGRAFEQYF	TGTGCCAGCAGTTCCTCAAGCGGGAGGGCGTTCGAGCAGTACTTC	15	TRBV28	TRBJ2-7	TRBD2	.
CASRSVGGFNYGYTF	TGTGCCAGCAGGAGTGTCGGGGGTTTTAACTATGGCTACACCTTC	15	TRBV6-5	TRBJ1-2	.	few
CASSLGLFSNNEQFF	TGCGCCAGCAGCCTGGGACTCTTCTCCAACAATGAGCAGTTCTTC	15	TRBV5-1	TRBJ2-1	.	.
CASSEWVGNTIYF	TGTGCCAGCAGTGAATGGGTGGGGAACACTATATATTTT	13	TRBV6-1	TRBJ1-3	.	.
CASRGGANTGELFF	TGTGCCAGCAGAGGAGGGGCGAACACCGGGGAGCTGTTTTTT	14	TRBV11-1	TRBJ2-2	.	.
CASSPRTGGIDEQFF	TGTGCCAGCAGTCCGAGGACAGGGGGTATCGATGAGCAGTTCTTC	15	TRBV2	TRBJ2-1	TRBD1	.
CASSLSLPNYGYTF	TGCGCCAGCAGCCTCAGTCTCCCTAACTATGGCTACACCTTC	14	TRBV4-3	TRBJ1-2	.	.
CASSWIRQETQYF	TGTGCCAGCAGCTGGATTCGCCAAGAGACCCAGTACTTC	13	TRBV7-2	TRBJ2-5	.	.
CASSPGLAGKFF	TGTGCCAGCAGCCCGGGACTAGCGGGCAAGTTCTTC	12	TRBV7-9	TRBJ2-1	TRBD2	few
CASSLGRVGTEAFF	TGTGCCAGCAGCTTGGGGCGGGTCGGCACTGAAGCTTTCTTT	14	TRBV5-6	TRBJ1-1	.	few
CASSPPGGAHSYEQYF	TGTGCCAGCTCACCACCAGGAGGGGCCCATTCCTACGAGCAGTACTTC	16	TRBV18	TRBJ2-7	.	.
CASSLSQRAETQYF	TGTGCCAGCAGCTTGTCCCAGCGCGCAGAGACCCAGTACTTC	14	TRBV5-6	TRBJ2-5	.	once
CASSGGTGHGYTF	TGTGCCAGCAGTGGCGGGACAGGACATGGCTACACCTTC	13	TRBV2	TRBJ1-2	TRBD1	few
CASSRDMSYEQYF	TGTGCCAGCAGCCGGGACATGTCCTACGAGCAGTACTTC	13	TRBV7-9	TRBJ2-7	.	.
CASSLGVGTEAFF	TGCGCCAGCAGCTTGGGTGTGGGCACTGAAGCTTTCTTT	13	TRBV5-1	TRBJ1-1	.	.
CASSDSPGARGIAYNEQFF	TGTGCCAGCAGTGACTCGCCGGGGGCGAGAGGGATAGCCTACAATGAGCAGTTCTTC	19	TRBV6-4	TRBJ2-1	.	.
CASSLWDSTYEQYF	TGTGCCAGCAGCCTGTGGGACAGCACCTACGAGCAGTACTTC	14	TRBV5-5	TRBJ2-7	TRBD1	large
CASSLGDRGMEQYF	TGTGCCAGCAGCTTAGGGGACAGGGGGATGGAGCAGTACTTC	14	TRBV11-2	TRBJ2-5	TRBD1	.
CASRGQAAYGYTF	TGTGCCAGTAGAGGACAGGCAGCCTATGGCTACACCTTC	13	TRBV19	TRBJ1-2	TRBD1	.
CASITEGAASAFF	TGTGCCAGCATCACCGAGGGGGCCGCGAGTGCTTTCTTT	13	TRBV6-6	TRBJ1-1	TRBD1	.
CASSLTGEMNTEAFF	TGCGCCAGCAGCTTGACAGGGGAGATGAACACTGAAGCTTTCTTT	15	TRBV5-1	TRBJ1-1	TRBD1	.
CASSAGQPRAKTQYF	TGTGCCAGCAGCGCGGGACAGCCCCGGGCGAAGACCCAGTACTTC	15	TRBV7-2	TRBJ2-5	.	.
CASSSGEVANTGELFF	TGTGCCAGCAGCTCAGGGGAGGTGGCGAACACCGGGGAGCTGTTTTTT	16	TRBV13	TRBJ2-2	.	few